This T cell receptor beta chain was captured by sequencing in a study of blood T cell repertoires in COVID-19. Overall study context: Donors in the United States, Italy and Spain gave samples during acute or convalescent COVID-19. In each case, the material was cDNA or gDNA derived from T cells, B-cell-depleted T cells, or PBMCs.

In the authors' methods: Amplified reference gene primers provided the basis for estimating nucleated cell counts. Method: immunoSEQ multiplex PCR; TCRdb's copy keeps in-frame clones and lacks some. V and J calls and clone size are those listed in that table; D and trimming were worked out from the DNA. The data hold around 150,000 clones, with approximately 80% observed a single time. Germline loops: CDR1 SGDLS, CDR2 YYNGEE. The CDR3 length is 15 residues. The V end was cut by 0 bases, the J end by 8 bases, with 17 bases between. The sequence was obtained from a woman aged 80 or over in a cohort sampled during active or convalescent COVID-19. The chain is built from TRBV9 and TRBJ1-2; D gene ambiguous. The sequenced sample consisted of peripheral blood. In DNA, the CDR3 is TGTGCCAGCAGCGTAGGAAATACCCTCGGGGTAGGCTACACCTTC. The encoded protein is CASSVGNTLGVGYTF.